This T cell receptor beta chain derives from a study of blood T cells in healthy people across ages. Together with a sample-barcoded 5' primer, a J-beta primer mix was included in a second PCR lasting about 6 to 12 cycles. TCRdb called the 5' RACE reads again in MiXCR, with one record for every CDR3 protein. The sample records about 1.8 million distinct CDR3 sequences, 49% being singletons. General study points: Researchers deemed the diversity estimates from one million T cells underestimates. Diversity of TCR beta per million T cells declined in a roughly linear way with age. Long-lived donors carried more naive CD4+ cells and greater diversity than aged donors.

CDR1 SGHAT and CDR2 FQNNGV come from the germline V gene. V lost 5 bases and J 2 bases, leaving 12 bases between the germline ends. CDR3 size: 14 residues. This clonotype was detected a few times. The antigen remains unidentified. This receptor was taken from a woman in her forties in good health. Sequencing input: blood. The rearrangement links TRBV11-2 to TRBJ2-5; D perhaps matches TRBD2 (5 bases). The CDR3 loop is CASSTEAFQETQYF. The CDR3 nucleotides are TGTGCCAGCAGCACGGAGGCGTTTCAAGAGACCCAGTACTTC.